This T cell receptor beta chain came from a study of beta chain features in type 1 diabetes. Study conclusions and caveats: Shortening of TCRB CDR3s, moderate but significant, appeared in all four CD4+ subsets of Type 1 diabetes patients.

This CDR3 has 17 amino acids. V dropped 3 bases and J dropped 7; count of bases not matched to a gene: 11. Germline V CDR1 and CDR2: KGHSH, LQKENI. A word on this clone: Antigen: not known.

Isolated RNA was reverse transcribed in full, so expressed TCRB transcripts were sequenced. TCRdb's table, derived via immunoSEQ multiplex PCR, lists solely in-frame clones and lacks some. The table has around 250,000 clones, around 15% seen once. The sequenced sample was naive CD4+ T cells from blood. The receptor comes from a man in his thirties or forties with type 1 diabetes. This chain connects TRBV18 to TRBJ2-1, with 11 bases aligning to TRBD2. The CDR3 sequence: CASSPTGLAGGGNEQFF. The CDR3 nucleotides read TGTGCCAGCTCACCCACCGGGCTAGCGGGAGGAGGGAATGAGCAGTTCTTC.